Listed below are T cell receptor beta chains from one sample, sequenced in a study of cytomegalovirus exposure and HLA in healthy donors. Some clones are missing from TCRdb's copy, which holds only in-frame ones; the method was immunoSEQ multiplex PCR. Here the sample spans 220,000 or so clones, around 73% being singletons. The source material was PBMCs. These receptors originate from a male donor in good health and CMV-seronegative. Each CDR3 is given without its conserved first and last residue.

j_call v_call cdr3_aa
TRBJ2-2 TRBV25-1 ASSEYGVRTGGTGELF
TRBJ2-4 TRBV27 ASRGVGGSSEKNIQY
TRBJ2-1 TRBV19 ASISGVGTRGQKQF
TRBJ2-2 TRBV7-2 ASLVTGGIGELF
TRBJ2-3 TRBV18 ASSPPLTIRRNTQY
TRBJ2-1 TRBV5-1 ASSQGLAVQF
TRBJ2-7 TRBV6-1 ASRPEGLAGVEQY
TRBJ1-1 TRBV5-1 ASSKQRGATEAF
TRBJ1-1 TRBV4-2 ASSPGRENTEAF
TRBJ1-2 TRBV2 ASSEAGQGRTNYGYT
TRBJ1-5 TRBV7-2 ASSLAGGQYSNQPQH
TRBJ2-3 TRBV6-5 ASSYGQGLTDTQY
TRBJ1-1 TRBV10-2 ASSEVKGAAF
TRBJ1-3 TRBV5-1 ASSSGGSGNTIY
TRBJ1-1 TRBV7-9 ASSGWGGNTEAF
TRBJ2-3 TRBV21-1 ASGLAGDTQY
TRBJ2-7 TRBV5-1 ASSLGQQGWYEQY